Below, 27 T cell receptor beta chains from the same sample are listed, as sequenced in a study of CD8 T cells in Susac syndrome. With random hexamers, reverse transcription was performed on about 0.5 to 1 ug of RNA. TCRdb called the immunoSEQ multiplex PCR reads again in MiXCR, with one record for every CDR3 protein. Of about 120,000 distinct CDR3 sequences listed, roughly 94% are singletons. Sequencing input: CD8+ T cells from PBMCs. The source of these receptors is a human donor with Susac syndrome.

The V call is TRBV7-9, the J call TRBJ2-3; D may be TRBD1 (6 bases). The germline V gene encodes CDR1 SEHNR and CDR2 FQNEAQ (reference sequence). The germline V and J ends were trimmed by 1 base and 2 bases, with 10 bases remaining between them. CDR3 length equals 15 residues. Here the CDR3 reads CASSLGDTYTDTQYF. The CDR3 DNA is TGTGCCAGCAGCTTAGGGGACACCTACACAGATACGCAGTATTTT.

The CDR3 DNA reads TGTGCCAGCAGCCTAATAGGAGGTGGGCGACAAGAGACCCAGTACTTC. It yields the protein CASSLIGGGRQETQYF. The V gene is TRBV27, the J gene TRBJ2-5, with a tentative D call TRBD2 (5 bases). Germline CDR1 is MNHEY and CDR2 is SMNVEV (reference sequence). The ends were cut back, 6 bases at V and 2 bases at J, with 19 bases in the middle. This CDR3 is built from 16 residues.

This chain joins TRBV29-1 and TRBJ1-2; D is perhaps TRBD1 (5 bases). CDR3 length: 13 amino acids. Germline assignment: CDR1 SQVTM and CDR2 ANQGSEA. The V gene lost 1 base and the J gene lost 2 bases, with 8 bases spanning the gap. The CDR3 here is CSVEGGANYGYTF. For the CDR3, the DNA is TGCAGCGTTGAAGGAGGGGCAAACTATGGCTACACCTTC.

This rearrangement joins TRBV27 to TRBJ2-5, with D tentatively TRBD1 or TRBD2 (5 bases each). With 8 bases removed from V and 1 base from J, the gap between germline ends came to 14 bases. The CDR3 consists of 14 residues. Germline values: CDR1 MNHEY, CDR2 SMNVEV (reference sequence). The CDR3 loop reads CASHRLGVQETQYF. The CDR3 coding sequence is TGTGCCAGCCACAGACTGGGGGTCCAAGAGACCCAGTACTTC.

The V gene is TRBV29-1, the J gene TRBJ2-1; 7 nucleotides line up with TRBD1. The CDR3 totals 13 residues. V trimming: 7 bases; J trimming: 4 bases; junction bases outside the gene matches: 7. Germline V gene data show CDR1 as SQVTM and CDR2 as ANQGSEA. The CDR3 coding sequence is TGCAGCGCCTTAACAGGGGTTTACAATGAGCAGTTCTTC. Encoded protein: CSALTGVYNEQFF.

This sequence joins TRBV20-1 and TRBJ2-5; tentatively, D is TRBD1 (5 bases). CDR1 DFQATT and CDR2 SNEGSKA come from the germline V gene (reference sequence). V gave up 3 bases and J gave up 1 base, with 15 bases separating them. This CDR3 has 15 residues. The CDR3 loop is CSASEGVVIQETQYF. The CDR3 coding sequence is TGCAGTGCTAGCGAAGGGGTAGTTATCCAAGAGACCCAGTACTTC.

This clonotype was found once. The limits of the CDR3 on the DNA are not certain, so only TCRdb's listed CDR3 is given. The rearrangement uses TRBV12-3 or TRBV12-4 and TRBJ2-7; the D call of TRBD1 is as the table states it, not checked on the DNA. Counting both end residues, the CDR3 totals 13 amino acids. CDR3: CASSSSGVYEQYF.

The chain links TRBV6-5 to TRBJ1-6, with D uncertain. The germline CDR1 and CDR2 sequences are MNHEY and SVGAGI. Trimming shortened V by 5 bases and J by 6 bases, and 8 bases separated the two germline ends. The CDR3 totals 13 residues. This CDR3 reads CASSPSPNSPLHF. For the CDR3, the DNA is TGTGCCAGCAGTCCAAGCCCTAATTCACCCCTCCACTTT.

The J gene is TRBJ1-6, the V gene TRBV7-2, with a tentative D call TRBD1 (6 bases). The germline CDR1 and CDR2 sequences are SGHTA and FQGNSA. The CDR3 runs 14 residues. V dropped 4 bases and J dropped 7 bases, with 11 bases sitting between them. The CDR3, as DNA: TGTGCCAGCAGCTCAGGGGACTCCAATTCACCCCTCCACTTT. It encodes CASSSGDSNSPLHF. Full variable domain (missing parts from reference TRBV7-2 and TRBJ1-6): GAGVSQSPSNKVTEKGKDVELRCDPISGHTALYWYRQSLGQGLEFLIYFQGNSAPDKSGLPSDRFSAERTGGSVSTLTIQRTQQEDSAVYLCASSSGDSNSPLHFGNGTRLTVT.

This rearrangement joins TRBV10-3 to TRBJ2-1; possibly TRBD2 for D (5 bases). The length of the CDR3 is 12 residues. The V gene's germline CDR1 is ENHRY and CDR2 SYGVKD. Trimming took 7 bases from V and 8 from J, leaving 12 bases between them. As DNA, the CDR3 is TGTGCCATCACCCCCGGCGGGCATGAGCAGTTCTTC. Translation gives CAITPGGHEQFF.

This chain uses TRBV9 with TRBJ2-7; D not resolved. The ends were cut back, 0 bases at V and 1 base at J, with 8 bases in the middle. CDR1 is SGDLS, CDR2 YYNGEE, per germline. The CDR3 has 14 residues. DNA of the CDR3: TGTGCCAGCAGCGTAGCTTCCCTTTCCTACGAGCAGTACTTC. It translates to CASSVASLSYEQYF.

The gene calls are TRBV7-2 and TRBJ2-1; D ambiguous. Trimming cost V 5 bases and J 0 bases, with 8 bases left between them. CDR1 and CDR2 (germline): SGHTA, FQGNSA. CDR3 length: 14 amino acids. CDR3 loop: CASSPLISYNEQFF. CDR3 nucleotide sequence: TGTGCCAGCAGCCCCCTTATCTCCTACAATGAGCAGTTCTTC.

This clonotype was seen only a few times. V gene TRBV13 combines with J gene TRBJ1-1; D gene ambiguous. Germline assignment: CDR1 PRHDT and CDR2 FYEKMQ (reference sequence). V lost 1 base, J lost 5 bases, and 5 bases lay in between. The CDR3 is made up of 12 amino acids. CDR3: CASSLEGTEAFF. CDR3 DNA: TGTGCCAGCAGCTTAGAAGGGACTGAAGCTTTCTTT.

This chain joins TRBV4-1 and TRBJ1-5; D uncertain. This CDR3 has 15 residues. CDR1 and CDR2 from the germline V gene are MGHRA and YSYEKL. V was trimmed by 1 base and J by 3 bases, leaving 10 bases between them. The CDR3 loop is CASSQVSGYNQPQHF. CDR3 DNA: TGCGCCAGCAGCCAAGTCTCAGGATACAATCAGCCCCAGCATTTT.

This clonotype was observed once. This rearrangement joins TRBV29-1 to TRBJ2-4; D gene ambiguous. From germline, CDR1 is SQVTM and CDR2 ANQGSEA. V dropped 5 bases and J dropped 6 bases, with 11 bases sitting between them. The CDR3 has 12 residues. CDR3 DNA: TGCAGCGTTCGCTTAGGATTAAACATTCAGTACTTC. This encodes CSVRLGLNIQYF.

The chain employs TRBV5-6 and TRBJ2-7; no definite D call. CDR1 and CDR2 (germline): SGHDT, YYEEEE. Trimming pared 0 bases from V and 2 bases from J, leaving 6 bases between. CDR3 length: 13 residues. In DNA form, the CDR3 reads TGTGCCAGCAGCTTGGGAGCCCCCTACGAGCAGTACTTC. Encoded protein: CASSLGAPYEQYF.

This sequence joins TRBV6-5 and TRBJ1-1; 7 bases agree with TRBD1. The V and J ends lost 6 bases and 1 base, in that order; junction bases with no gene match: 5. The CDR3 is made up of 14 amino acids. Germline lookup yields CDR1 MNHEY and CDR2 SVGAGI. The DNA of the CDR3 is TGTGCCAGCAGAGAGGACAGGTCGAACACTGAAGCTTTCTTT. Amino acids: CASREDRSNTEAFF.

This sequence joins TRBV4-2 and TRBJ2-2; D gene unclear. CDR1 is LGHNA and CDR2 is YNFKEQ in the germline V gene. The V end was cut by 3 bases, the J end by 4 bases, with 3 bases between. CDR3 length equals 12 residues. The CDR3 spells CASSQSTGELFF. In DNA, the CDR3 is TGTGCCAGCAGCCAGTCCACCGGGGAGCTGTTTTTT.

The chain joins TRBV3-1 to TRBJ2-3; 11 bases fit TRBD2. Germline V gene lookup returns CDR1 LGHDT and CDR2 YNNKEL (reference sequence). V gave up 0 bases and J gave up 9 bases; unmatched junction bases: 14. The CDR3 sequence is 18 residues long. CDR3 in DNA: TGTGCCAGCAGCCAAGAGTCTAGCGGGGGGCCTGCCGATACCACGCAGTATTTT. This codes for CASSQESSGGPADTTQYF.

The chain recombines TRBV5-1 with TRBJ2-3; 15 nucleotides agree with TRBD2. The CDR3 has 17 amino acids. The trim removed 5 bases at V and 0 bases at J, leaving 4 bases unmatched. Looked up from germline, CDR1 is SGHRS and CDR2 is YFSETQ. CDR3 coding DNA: TGCGCCAGCAGGGGACTAGCGGGGGGCGCTAGCACAGATACGCAGTATTTT. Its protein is CASRGLAGGASTDTQYF. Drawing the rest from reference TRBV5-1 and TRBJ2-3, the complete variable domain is KAGVTQTPRYLIKTRGQQVTLSCSPISGHRSVSWYQQTPGQGLQFLFEYFSETQRNKGNFPGRFSGRQFSNSRSEMNVSTLELGDSALYLCASRGLAGGASTDTQYFGPGTRLTVL.

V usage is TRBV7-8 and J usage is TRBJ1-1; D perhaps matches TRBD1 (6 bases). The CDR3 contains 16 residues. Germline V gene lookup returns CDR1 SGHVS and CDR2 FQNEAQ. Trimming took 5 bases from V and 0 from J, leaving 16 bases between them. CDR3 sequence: CASSDSMGGLNTEAFF. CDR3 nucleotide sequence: TGTGCCAGCAGCGACTCAATGGGGGGCCTGAACACTGAAGCTTTCTTT.

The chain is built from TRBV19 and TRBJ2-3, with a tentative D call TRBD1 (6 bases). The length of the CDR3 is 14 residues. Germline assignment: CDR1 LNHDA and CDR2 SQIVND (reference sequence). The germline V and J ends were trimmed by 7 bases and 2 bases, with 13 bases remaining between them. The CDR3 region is CASTTGDTTDTQYF. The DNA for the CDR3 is TGTGCCAGTACCACCGGGGACACCACAGATACGCAGTATTTT.

The CDR3 bases are TGTGCCAGCAGCTCCACCCACAATGAGCAGTTCTTC. Its translation is CASSSTHNEQFF. This chain connects TRBV7-8 to TRBJ2-1; D is ambiguous. Germline assignment: CDR1 SGHVS and CDR2 FQNEAQ. The CDR3 spans 12 residues. V dropped 4 bases and J dropped 5 bases, with 6 bases sitting between them. The whole variable domain, remainder taken from reference TRBV7-8 and TRBJ2-1, is GAGVSQSPRYKVAKRGQDVALRCDPISGHVSLFWYQQALGQGPEFLTYFQNEAQLDKSGLPSDRFFAERPEGSVSTLKIQRTQQEDSAVYLCASSSTHNEQFFGPGTRLTVL.

The CDR3: CASSITGTGVYSNQPQHF. The CDR3 DNA is TGTGCCAGTAGTATAACCGGGACAGGGGTGTATAGCAATCAGCCCCAGCATTTT. The chain uses TRBV19 and TRBJ1-5; 10 nucleotides line up with TRBD1. Germline V gene sequence: CDR1 LNHDA, CDR2 SQIVND (reference sequence). The CDR3 has 18 residues. V shed 2 bases, J shed 0 bases, and the junction held 7 bases outside the gene matches.

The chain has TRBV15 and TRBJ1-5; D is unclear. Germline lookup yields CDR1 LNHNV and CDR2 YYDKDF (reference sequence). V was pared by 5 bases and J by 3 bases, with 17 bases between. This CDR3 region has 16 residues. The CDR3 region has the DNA TGTGCCACCAGCGCCCGGAGCCGGGGTGACAATCAGCCCCAGCATTTT. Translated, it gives CATSARSRGDNQPQHF. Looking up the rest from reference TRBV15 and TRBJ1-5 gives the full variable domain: DAMVIQNPRYQVTQFGKPVTLSCSQTLNHNVMYWYQQKSSQAPKLLFHYYDKDFNNEADTPDNFQSRRPNTSFCFLDIRSPGLGDTAMYLCATSARSRGDNQPQHFGDGTRLSIL.

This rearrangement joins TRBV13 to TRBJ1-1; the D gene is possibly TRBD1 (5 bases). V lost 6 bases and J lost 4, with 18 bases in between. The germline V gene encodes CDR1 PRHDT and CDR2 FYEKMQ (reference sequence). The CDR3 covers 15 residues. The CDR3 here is CASSSRGLTITEAFF. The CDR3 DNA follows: TGTGCCAGCAGTTCAAGGGGTTTAACCATCACTGAAGCTTTCTTT. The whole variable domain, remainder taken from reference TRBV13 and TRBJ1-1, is AAGVIQSPRHLIKEKRETATLKCYPIPRHDTVYWYQQGPGQDPQFLISFYEKMQSDKGSIPDRFSAQQFSDYHSELNMSSLELGDSALYFCASSSRGLTITEAFFGQGTRLTVV.

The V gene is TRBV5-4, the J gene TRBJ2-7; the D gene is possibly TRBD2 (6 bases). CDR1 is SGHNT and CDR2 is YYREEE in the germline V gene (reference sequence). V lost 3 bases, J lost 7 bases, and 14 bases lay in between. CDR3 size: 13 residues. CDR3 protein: CASSSHSGLEQYF. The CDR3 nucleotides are TGTGCCAGCAGCTCCCATAGCGGTCTGGAGCAGTACTTC. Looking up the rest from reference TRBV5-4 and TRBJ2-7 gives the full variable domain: ETGVTQSPTHLIKTRGQQVTLRCSSQSGHNTVSWYQQALGQGPQFIFQYYREEENGRGNFPPRFSGLQFPNYSSELNVNALELDDSALYLCASSSHSGLEQYFGPGTRLTVT.